Sequencing of this T cell receptor (beta chain) was carried out in a study of blood T cell repertoires in COVID-19. Whole-study context: Samples came from the United States, Italy and Spain, spanning acute and convalescent COVID-19.

This CDR3 has 13 amino acids. The V gene lost 3 bases and the J gene lost 3 bases, with 6 bases spanning the gap. Per the authors' pipeline: Amplification of reference gene primers provided the estimated nucleated cell counts. Produced via immunoSEQ multiplex PCR; TCRdb's table is partial and in-frame only. That table is the source of V, J and clone size, and D and trimming were worked out from the DNA. Of about 80,000 clones detected, 88% appear once; the ten largest clones hold 5.5% to 7.5%. The chain couples TRBV12-3 or TRBV12-4 to TRBJ2-1; D ambiguous. Sequenced input: peripheral blood. The clonotype was recovered from an elderly woman with acute or convalescent COVID-19. The CDR3 DNA follows: TGTGCCAGCAGTTTGAACAGCTACAATGAGCAGTTCTTC. It encodes CASSLNSYNEQFF.